This T cell receptor beta chain stems from a study of T cells in Graves' hyperthyroidism and ophthalmopathy. In the study overall: Staff took peripheral blood when the initial diagnosis was made, before any treatment began. Findings of the study overall: Among thyroid clonotypes expanded above 0.001, most also appeared in blood.

With V trimmed by 6 bases and J by 0 bases, 7 bases remained unmatched. Germline CDR1 and CDR2: MNHNS and SASEGT. This CDR3 contains 17 residues. The investigators amplified TCR beta CDR3 regions from RNA transcripts. A set of HTBI primers served as the primers for a first-round RT-PCR of the TCR CDR3. Each CDR3 protein is one row after TCRdb ran MiXCR on the multiplex PCR reads. This sample has about 640,000 distinct CDR3 sequences; around 20% occur once, and the top ten carry 34%. Duration under 3 months, a NOSPECS grade of at least 4, and a Clinical Activity Score of at least 3 characterized the ophthalmopathy patients. Fresh peripheral blood, 8 to 10 ml, was the source of the PBMCs. This clonotype came up a few times. What it recognizes is unknown.

The chain links TRBV6-1 to TRBJ2-2; 10 bases are a match to TRBD1. Material for sequencing was blood. The TCR was taken from a man aged 25 to 40 with Graves' ophthalmopathy. CDR3 coding DNA: TGTGCCAGCAGGTCCGGGACAGGGGCCGCGAACACCGGGGAGCTGTTTTTT. Translating it yields CASRSGTGAANTGELFF.